This entry is about one TCR beta chain. Its specific antigen is unknown. The sample holds no much larger clone one base away, and base qualities are not on file. This sample is drawn from a study of T cells in localized non-small cell lung cancer (dated by TCRdb to about 2020). With regard to the full study: T cell repertoires of 200 to 300 early-stage NSCLC patients were analyzed, with tumors being compared against uninvolved tumor-adjacent lungs. The cohort consisted of roughly 240 treatment-naive NSCLC patients whose localized lung tumors had been resected. The mean age of the NSCLC patients was 50 to 85 years, with about 130 men and 85 to 110 women. Beyond this particular receptor, the publication reports: The highest T cell clonality was observed in uninvolved tumor-adjacent lung, where clonality exceeded that of tumor, suggesting that antigenic responses were more focused in uninvolved tumor-adjacent lung. A median of roughly 56 of the top 100 tumor clones were detected in paired uninvolved adjacent lung, and some 30 of these tumor clones were also found among the top 100 clones of the paired uninvolved adjacent lung. Because multi-region tumor sequencing was not done, intratumor heterogeneity could not be ruled out. Because of the exploratory design, TCR variables were selected using unadjusted p-values without false-discovery rate correction. Higher blood T cell density associated with longer overall survival, while higher adjacent-lung clonality associated with shorter survival.

The immunoSEQ Assay was used to sequence TCR beta CDR3 regions from DNA. The source study handled its data this way. To compute T cell density, TCR beta template counts were normalized to usable DNA, which was estimated by amplifying housekeeping genes. Richness was estimated with the preseqR package, extrapolating to 400,000 templates for PBMC samples and 120,000 templates for tissue samples. Clonality was defined by subtracting Pielou's evenness from one. Tissue-enriched TCRs were identified by differential abundance testing using productive amino-acid clonotypes, minimum total count 5 and alpha 0.1. The Jaccard Index and the Morisita Overlap Index were used to quantify repertoire overlap between compartments. GLIPH clustered TCR beta CDR3s with public tetramer-defined viral CDR3s; viral motifs required at least three viral sequences plus V-gene enrichment. The table comes from immuneACCESS by way of TCRdb, which keeps in-frame sequences with V and J called. Part of the clones is missing from these tables; in studies checked, under half for an unresolved V gene and the rest for unknown reasons. V and J calls plus clone size are reproduced from that table; the DNA served to infer D and trimming. This sample lists under 55,000 clones; 90% to 95% were detected once. About 10% of the sample is taken by the ten largest.

At diagnosis, peripheral blood, uninvolved tumor-adjacent lung and tumor were collected and stored as a combination of fresh-frozen and FFPE material. For TCR repertoire profiling, blood samples were analyzed in the form of peripheral blood mononuclear cells. Here the sequenced sample was PBMCs, taken before any cancer treatment. The receptor was isolated from a woman aged 35 to 75 with stage II lung adenocarcinoma.

The sequence in DNA is TGTGCCAGCAGCGTAGCGTGGGGGGACACAGATACGCAGTATTTT. It translates as CASSVAWGDTDTQYF. Recombination joined TRBV9 with TRBJ2-3; TRBD2 is a weak D gene call, 6 bases matching. The trim is 0 bases for V and 2 bases for J, with a gap of 10 bases between the germline ends. The CDR3 measures 15 amino acids from cysteine to phenylalanine. The kept DNA is CDR3 alone, 45 bases in frame from the first base. According to the germline V gene, CDR1 reads SGDLS and CDR2 reads YYNGEE.